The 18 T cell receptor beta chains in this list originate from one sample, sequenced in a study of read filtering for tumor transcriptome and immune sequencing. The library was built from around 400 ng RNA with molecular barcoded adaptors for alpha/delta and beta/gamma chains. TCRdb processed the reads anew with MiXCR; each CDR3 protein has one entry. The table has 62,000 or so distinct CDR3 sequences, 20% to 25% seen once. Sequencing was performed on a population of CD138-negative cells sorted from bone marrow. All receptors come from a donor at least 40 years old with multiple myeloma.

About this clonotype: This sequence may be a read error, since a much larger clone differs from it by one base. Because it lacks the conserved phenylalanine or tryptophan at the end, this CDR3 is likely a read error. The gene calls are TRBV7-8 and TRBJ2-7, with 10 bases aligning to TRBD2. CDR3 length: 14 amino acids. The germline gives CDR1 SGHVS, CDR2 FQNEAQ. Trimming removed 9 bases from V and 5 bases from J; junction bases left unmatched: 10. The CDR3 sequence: CASEAAGGPNEQYL. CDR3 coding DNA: TGTGCCAGTGAAGCAGCGGGAGGGCCCAACGAGCAGTACCTC.

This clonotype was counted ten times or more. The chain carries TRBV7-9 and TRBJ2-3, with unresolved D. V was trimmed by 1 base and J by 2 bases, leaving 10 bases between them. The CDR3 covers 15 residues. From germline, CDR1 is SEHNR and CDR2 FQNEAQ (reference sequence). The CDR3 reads CASSLVGQPTDTQYF. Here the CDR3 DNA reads TGTGCCAGCAGCTTAGTCGGGCAGCCCACAGATACGCAGTATTTT.

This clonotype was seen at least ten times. CDR3 residues: CATRARLSFSGELFF. The CDR3 region has the DNA TGTGCCACCCGAGCTAGGTTGAGTTTTTCCGGGGAGCTGTTTTTT. V usage is TRBV19 and J usage is TRBJ2-2; D is uncertain. The CDR3 has 15 residues. CDR1 and CDR2 (germline): LNHDA, SQIVND (reference sequence). Trimming cost V 10 bases and J 6 bases, with 21 bases left between them.

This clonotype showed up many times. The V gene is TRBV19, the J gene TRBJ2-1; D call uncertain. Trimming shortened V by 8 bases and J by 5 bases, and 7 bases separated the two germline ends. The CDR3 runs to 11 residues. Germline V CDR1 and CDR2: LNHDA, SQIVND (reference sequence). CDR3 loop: CASVRHNEQFF. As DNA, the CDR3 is TGTGCCAGTGTCAGACACAATGAGCAGTTCTTC.

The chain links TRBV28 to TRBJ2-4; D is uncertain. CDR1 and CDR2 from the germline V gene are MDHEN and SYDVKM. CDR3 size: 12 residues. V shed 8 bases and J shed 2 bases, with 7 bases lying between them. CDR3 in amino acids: CASGVPKNIQYF. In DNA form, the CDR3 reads TGTGCCAGCGGGGTGCCCAAAAACATTCAGTACTTC.

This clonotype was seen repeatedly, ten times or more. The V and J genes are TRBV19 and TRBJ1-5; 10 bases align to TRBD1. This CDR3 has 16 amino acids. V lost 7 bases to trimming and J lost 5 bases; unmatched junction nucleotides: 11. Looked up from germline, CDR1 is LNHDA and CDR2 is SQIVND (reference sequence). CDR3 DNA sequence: TGTGCCAGTAATAGAAAGGACAGGGGGTCCGATCAGCCCCAGCATTTT. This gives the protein CASNRKDRGSDQPQHF.

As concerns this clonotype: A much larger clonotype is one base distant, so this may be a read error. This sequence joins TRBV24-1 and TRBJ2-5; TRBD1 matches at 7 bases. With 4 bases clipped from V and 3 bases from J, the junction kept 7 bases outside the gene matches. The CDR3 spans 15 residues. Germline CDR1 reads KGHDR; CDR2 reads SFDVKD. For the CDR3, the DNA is TGTGCCACCAGTGACCCGGGACAGCAGGAAGAGACCCAGTACTTC. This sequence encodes CATSDPGQQEETQYF.

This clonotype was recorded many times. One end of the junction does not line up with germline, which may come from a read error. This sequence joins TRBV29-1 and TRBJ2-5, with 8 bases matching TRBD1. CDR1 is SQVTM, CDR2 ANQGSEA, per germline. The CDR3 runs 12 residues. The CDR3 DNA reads TGCAGCGTTACCAGGGGGCGAGAGGCCCAGTACTTC. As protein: CSVTRGREAQYF. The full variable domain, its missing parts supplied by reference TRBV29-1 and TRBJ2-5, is SAVISQKPSRDICQRGTSLTIQCQVDSQVTMMFWYRQQPGQSLTLIATANQGSEATYESGFVIDKFPISRPNLTFSTLTVSNMSPEDSSIYLCSVTRGREAQYFGPGTRLLVL.

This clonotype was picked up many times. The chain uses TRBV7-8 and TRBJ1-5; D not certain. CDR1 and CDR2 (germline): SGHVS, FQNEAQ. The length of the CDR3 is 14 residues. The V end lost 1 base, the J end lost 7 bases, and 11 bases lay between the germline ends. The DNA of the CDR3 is TGTGCCAGCAGCTTAGGAACAGCGGGGCAGCCCCAGCATTTT. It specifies CASSLGTAGQPQHF.

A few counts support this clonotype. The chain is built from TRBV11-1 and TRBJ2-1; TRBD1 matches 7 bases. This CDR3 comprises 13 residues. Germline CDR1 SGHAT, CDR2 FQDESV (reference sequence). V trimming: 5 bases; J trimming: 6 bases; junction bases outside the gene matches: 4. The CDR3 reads CASSTDRANEQFF. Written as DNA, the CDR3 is TGTGCCAGCAGCACCGACAGGGCCAATGAGCAGTTCTTC.

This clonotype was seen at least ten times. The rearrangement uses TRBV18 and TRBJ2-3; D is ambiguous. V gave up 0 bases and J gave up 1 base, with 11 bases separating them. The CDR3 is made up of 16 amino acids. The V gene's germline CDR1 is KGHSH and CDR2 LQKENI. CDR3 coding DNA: TGTGCCAGCTCACCACCGAAAGGGAATGGCACAGATACGCAGTATTTT. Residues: CASSPPKGNGTDTQYF.

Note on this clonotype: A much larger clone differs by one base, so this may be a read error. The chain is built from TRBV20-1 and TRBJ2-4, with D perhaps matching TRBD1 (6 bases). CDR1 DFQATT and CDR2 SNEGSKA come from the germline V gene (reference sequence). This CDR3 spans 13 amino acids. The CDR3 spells CSTPGQVKNIQYF. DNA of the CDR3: TGCAGCACACCGGGACAAGTCAAAAACATTCAGTACTTC.

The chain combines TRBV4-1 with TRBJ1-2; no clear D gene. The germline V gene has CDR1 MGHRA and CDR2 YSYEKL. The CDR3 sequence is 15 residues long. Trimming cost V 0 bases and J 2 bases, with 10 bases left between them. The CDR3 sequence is CASSQDIEENYGYTF. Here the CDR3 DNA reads TGCGCCAGCAGCCAAGATATAGAGGAAAACTATGGCTACACCTTC.

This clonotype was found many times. Here the CDR3 DNA reads TGTGCCAGCAGCGCCGATTCCTATGGCTACACCTTC. Its translation is CASSADSYGYTF. The V call is TRBV7-8, the J call TRBJ1-2; D gene uncertain. The CDR3 extends over 12 amino acids. Per the germline V gene, CDR1 is SGHVS and CDR2 is FQNEAQ. Trimming removed 5 bases at V and 4 bases at J, with 8 bases between.

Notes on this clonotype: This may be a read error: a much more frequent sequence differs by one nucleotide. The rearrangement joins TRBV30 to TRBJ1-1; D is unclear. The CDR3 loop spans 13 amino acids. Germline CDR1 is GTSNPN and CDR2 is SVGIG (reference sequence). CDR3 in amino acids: CAWSVHGNTEALF. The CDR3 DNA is TGTGCCTGGAGTGTACACGGGAACACTGAAGCTCTCTTT.

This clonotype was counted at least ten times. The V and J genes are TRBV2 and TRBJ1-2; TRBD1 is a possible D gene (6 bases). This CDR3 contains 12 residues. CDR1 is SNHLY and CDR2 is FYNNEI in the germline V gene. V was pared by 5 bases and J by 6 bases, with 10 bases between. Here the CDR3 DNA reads TGTGCCAGCAGTCAACAGGGAAATGGCTACACCTTC. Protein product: CASSQQGNGYTF.

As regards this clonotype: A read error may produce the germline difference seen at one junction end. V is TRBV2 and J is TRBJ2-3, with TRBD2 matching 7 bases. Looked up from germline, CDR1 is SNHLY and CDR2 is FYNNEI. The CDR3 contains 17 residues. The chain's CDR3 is CASSEFGSGLATGTQYF. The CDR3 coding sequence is TGTGCCAGCAGTGAATTCGGTAGCGGGCTCGCCACAGGTACGCAGTATTTT.

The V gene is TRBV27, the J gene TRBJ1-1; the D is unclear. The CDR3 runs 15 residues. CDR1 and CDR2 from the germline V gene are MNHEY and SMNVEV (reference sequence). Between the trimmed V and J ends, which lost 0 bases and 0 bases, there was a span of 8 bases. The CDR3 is CASSLSYFMNTEAFF. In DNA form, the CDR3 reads TGTGCCAGCAGTTTATCCTACTTCATGAACACTGAAGCTTTCTTT.